The T cell receptor (beta chain) under discussion was sequenced for a study of cytomegalovirus exposure and HLA in healthy donors. The PCR had 60 Vbeta and 13 Jbeta primers. Profiling relied on immunoSEQ multiplex PCR, and the TCRdb table lists in-frame clones only, not all of them. The table includes fewer than 200,000 clones, roughly 79% detected once. The CDR3 numbers 10 amino acids, ends counted. Germline V CDR1 and CDR2: LGHNT, FRNRAP. Note on this clone: The target antigen is unknown. This is likely a read error, given that the CDR3 carries no conserved phenylalanine or tryptophan at its end. The DNA is left out, because the CDR3 cannot be placed on it with certainty; the CDR3 is given as TCRdb lists it.

Whole-study findings and limits: Differences between HLA loci emerged in a later analysis of TCR association rates, with DRB1 most and HLA-C fewest. Generally TCR sequences proved uncommon, though certain public TCRs appeared in numerous donors. As was reported, the classifier diagnosed cytomegalovirus status with high specificity and sensitivity. An Asian-associated ancestry cluster reportedly showed fewer N-insertions than the approximately 700-donor mean in a later analysis.

The sequencing sample was made of PBMCs. The chain combines TRBV12-5 with TRBJ1-1. This receptor was taken from a woman aged 45-65 years in good health and CMV-seropositive. CDR3 protein: CASGSVHALR.